This T cell receptor beta chain appears in the sequencing data of a study of cytomegalovirus exposure and HLA in healthy donors. This PCR relied on a set of 60 Vbeta primers and 13 Jbeta primers. Profiling relied on immunoSEQ multiplex PCR, and the TCRdb table lists in-frame clones only, not all of them. The sample lists 150,000 to 200,000 clones; 85% to 90% were seen once. The CDR3 totals 13 residues. The V and J ends lost 3 bases and 8 bases respectively, with 11 bases between them. The gene calls are TRBV23-1 and TRBJ1-3, with D uncertain. TRBV23-1 is labeled an ORF, and its function is uncertain. The TCR originated in a woman between 18 and 29 years old in good health and CMV-seronegative. Material for sequencing was PBMCs. The CDR3 DNA reads as TGCGCCAGCAGTCACCTGGCGGAGGACACCATATATTTT. Amino acid sequence: CASSHLAEDTIYF.